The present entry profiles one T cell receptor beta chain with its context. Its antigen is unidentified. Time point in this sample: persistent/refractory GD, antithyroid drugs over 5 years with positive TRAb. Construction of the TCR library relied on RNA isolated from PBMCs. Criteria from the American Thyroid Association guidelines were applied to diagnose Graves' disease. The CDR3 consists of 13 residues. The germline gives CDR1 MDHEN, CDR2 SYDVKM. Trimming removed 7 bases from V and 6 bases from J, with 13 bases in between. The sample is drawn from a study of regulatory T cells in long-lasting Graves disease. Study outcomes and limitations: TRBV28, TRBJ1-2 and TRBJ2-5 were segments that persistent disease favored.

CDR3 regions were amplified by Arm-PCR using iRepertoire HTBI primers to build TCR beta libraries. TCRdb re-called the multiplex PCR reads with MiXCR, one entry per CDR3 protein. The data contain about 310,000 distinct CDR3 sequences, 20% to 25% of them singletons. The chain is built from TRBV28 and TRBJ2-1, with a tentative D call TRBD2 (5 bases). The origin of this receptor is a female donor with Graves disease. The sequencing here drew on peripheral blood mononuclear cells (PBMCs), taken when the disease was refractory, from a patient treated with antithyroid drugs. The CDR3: CASKEEIGNEQFF. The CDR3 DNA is TGTGCCAGCAAGGAGGAAATTGGCAATGAGCAGTTCTTC.